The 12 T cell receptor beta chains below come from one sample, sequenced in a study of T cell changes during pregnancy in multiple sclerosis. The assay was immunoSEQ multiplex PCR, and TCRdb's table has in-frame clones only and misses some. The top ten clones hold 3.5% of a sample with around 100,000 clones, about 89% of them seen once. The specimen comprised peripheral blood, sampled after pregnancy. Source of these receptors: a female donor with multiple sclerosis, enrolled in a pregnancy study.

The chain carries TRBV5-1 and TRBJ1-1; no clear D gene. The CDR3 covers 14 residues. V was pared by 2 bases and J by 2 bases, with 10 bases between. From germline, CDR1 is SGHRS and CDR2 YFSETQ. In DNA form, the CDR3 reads TGCGCCAGCAGCTTAAGAACAGCCAACACTGAAGCTTTCTTT. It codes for CASSLRTANTEAFF.

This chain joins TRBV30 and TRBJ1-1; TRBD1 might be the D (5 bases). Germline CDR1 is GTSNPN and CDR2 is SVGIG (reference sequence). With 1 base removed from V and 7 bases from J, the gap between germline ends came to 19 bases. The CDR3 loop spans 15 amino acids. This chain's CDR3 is CAWSDGRRVKFEAFF. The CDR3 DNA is TGTGCCTGGAGTGATGGGCGCAGGGTAAAATTTGAAGCTTTCTTT.

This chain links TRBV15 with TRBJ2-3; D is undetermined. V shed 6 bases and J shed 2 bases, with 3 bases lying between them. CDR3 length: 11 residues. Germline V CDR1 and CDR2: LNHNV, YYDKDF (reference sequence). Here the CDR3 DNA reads TGTGCCACCAGACACACAGATACGCAGTATTTT. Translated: CATRHTDTQYF.

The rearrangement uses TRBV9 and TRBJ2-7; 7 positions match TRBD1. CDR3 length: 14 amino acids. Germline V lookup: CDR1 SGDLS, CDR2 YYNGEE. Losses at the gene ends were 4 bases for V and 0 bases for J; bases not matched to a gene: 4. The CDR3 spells CASSPAGGSYEQYF. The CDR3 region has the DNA TGTGCCAGCAGCCCGGCAGGGGGCTCCTACGAGCAGTACTTC.

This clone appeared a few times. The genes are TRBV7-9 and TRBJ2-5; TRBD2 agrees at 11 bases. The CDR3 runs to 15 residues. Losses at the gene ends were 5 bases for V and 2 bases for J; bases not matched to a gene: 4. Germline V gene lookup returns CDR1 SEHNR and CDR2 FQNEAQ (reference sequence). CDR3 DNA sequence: TGTGCCAGCAGCGCGGGACTAGCGGAGCAAGAGACCCAGTACTTC. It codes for CASSAGLAEQETQYF.

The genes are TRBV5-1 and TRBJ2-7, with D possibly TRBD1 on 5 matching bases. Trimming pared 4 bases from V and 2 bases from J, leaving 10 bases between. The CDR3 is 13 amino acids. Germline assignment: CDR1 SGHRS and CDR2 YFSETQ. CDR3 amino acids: CASSPDTAYEQYF. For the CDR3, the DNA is TGCGCCAGCAGCCCGGACACAGCCTACGAGCAGTACTTC.

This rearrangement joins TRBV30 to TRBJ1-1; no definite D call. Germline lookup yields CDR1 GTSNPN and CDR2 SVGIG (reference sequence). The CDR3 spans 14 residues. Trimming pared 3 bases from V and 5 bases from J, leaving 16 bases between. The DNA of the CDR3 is TGTGCCTGGAGGATGAAGGGAGGCGGGACTGAAGCTTTCTTT. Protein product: CAWRMKGGGTEAFF.

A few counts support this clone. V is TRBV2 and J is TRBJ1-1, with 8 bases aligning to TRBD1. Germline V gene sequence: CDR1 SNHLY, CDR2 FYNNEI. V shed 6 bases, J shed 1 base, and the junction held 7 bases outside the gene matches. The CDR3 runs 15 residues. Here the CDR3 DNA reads TGTGCCAGCAGCCCAGGGGGCGTCGGGAACACTGAAGCTTTCTTT. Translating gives CASSPGGVGNTEAFF.

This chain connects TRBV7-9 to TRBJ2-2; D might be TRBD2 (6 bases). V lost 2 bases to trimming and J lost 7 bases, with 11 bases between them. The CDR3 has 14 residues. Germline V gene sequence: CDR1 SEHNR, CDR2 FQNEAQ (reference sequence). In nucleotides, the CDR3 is TGTGCCAGCAGCTTACGGGGGAAAGGCGGGGAGCTGTTTTTT. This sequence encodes CASSLRGKGGELFF.

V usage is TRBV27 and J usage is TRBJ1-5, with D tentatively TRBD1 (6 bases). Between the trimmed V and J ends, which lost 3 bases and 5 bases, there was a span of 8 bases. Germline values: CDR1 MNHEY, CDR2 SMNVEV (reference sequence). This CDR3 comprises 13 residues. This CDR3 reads CASSFRGDQPQHF. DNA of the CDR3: TGTGCCAGCAGTTTCAGGGGAGATCAGCCCCAGCATTTT.

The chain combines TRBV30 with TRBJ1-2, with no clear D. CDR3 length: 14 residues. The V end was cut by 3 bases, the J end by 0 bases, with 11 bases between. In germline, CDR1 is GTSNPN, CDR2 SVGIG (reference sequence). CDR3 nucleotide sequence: TGTGCCTGGAGACTCAATCCGCCTAACTATGGCTACACCTTC. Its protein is CAWRLNPPNYGYTF.

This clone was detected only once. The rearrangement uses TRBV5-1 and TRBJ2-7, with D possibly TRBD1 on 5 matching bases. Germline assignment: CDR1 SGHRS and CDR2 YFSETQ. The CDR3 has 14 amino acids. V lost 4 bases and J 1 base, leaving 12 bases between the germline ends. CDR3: CASSEQGVSYEQYF. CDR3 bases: TGCGCCAGCAGCGAACAAGGGGTTTCCTACGAGCAGTACTTC.